This record covers a single T cell receptor beta chain. This table comes from immunoSEQ multiplex PCR, and its TCRdb copy is limited to in-frame clones, with some not included. The sample includes 1.5 million to 2.5 million clones, just under 95% seen only once; the top ten take more than 0.9%. In the naive CD8 group, cells lacked CD45RO and were positively selected for CCR7, so terminally differentiated effector memory CD45RA+ cells were left out. These data belong to a study of shared clonotypes between healthy human individuals. This CDR3 has 13 residues. Trimming stripped 3 bases from V and 3 bases from J, with 9 bases between. Germline CDR1 is LNHDA and CDR2 is SQIVND (reference sequence).

Sequencing was carried out using naive CD8+ T cells sorted from blood. The receptor comes from a man between 18 and 29 years old in good health. This rearrangement joins TRBV19 to TRBJ2-7; no definite D call. CDR3 DNA sequence: TGTGCCAGTAGTATGGCTGGATTCTACGAGCAGTACTTC. Residues: CASSMAGFYEQYF.